This passage covers 21 T cell receptor beta chains from one sample sequenced in a study of long-term antiretroviral therapy in people with HIV. A v3.0 immunoSEQ assay was performed at survey level. The repertoire was sequenced with immunoSEQ multiplex PCR; TCRdb's copy has only in-frame clones and lacks some. The table has fewer than 20,000 clones, roughly 86% seen once. The material sequenced was unsorted PBMCs, taken 0.5 years after starting antiretroviral therapy. These receptors were taken from a man aged 35-49 years with HIV.

The V call is TRBV7-6, the J call TRBJ1-1; a weak D match, TRBD1 (5 bases). The V gene lost 1 base and the J gene lost 5 bases, with 11 bases spanning the gap. Germline V gives CDR1 SGHVS, CDR2 FNYEAQ. CDR3 length: 14 amino acids. This CDR3 is CASSLVTRETEAFF. The CDR3 region has the DNA TGTGCCAGCAGCTTAGTTACCAGGGAGACTGAAGCTTTCTTT. Combining the CDR3 with reference TRBV7-6 and TRBJ1-1 gives the whole variable domain GAGVSQSPRYKVTKRGQDVALRCDPISGHVSLYWYRQALGQGPEFLTYFNYEAQQDKSGLPNDRFSAERPEGSISTLTIQRTEQRDSAMYRCASSLVTRETEAFFGQGTRLTVV.

The rearrangement uses TRBV4-2 and TRBJ1-1, with D possibly TRBD1 on 5 matching bases. The CDR3 has 14 amino acids. CDR1 and CDR2 (germline): LGHNA, YNFKEQ. V gave up 1 base and J gave up 5 bases, with 11 bases separating them. The CDR3: CASSQGGSRTEAFF. CDR3 bases: TGTGCCAGCAGCCAAGGGGGGAGTCGGACTGAAGCTTTCTTT.

V is TRBV28 and J is TRBJ1-1; tentatively, D is TRBD1 (5 bases). Trimming took 7 bases from V and 1 from J, leaving 16 bases between them. Germline V gene data show CDR1 as MDHEN and CDR2 as SYDVKM. The CDR3 extends over 15 amino acids. CDR3 amino acids: CASIQAGEGNTEAFF. The CDR3 nucleotides read TGTGCCAGCATTCAAGCGGGGGAGGGGAACACTGAAGCTTTCTTT. Supplemented by reference TRBV28 and TRBJ1-1, the full variable domain reads DVKVTQSSRYLVKRTGEKVFLECVQDMDHENMFWYRQDPGLGLRLIYFSYDVKMKEKGDIPEGYSVSREKKERFSLILESASTNQTSMYLCASIQAGEGNTEAFFGQGTRLTVV.

This chain links TRBV10-3 with TRBJ2-5, with 8 bases identical to TRBD1. The CDR3 runs 13 residues. Germline V CDR1 and CDR2: ENHRY, SYGVKD. Trimming removed 10 bases from V and 4 bases from J; junction bases left unmatched: 8. In nucleotides, the CDR3 is TGTGCCACCAAGGACAGGGTCGGAGAGACCCAGTACTTC. This codes for CATKDRVGETQYF.

This chain links TRBV11-2 with TRBJ2-7; 8 bases map to TRBD2. CDR1 SGHAT and CDR2 FQNNGV come from the germline V gene. Trimming removed 5 bases from V and 4 bases from J; junction bases left unmatched: 4. This CDR3 is 13 amino acids long. The CDR3 sequence is CASSPGLVYEQYF. CDR3 nucleotide sequence: TGTGCCAGCAGCCCGGGACTAGTGTACGAGCAGTACTTC.

The rearrangement uses TRBV6-5 and TRBJ2-1; D perhaps matches TRBD1 (6 bases). Trimming removed 6 bases from V and 5 bases from J, with 14 bases in between. Germline V gene sequence: CDR1 MNHEY, CDR2 SVGAGI. The CDR3 has 14 residues. Here the CDR3 reads CASSQQGSHNEQFF. The CDR3 DNA is TGTGCCAGCAGCCAACAGGGCTCACACAATGAGCAGTTCTTC.

The chain is built from TRBV29-1 and TRBJ2-6; 12 bases agree with TRBD1. The CDR3 runs 17 residues. Germline CDR1 and CDR2: SQVTM and ANQGSEA. Trimming removed 4 bases from V and 4 bases from J; junction bases left unmatched: 8. The CDR3 coding sequence is TGCAGCGTTGTTTCGGGACAGGGGGCATACGGGGCCAACGTCCTGACTTTC. This encodes CSVVSGQGAYGANVLTF.

The CDR3 DNA reads TGTGCCAGTAGCCCCCAGGAGAGCAATCAGCCCCAGCATTTT. Translation: CASSPQESNQPQHF. The genes are TRBV19 and TRBJ1-5; D gene unclear. The CDR3 spans 14 residues. Trimming removed 6 bases at V and 1 base at J, with 10 bases between. Germline lookup yields CDR1 LNHDA and CDR2 SQIVND (reference sequence). The variable domain in full, completed from reference TRBV19 and TRBJ1-5, reads DGGITQSPKYLFRKEGQNVTLSCEQNLNHDAMYWYRQDPGQGLRLIYYSQIVNDFQKGDIAEGYSVSREKKESFPLTVTSAQKNPTAFYLCASSPQESNQPQHFGDGTRLSIL.

This chain links TRBV10-1 with TRBJ1-2; D perhaps matches TRBD1 (5 bases). The CDR3 consists of 12 residues. V was clipped by 4 bases and J by 4 bases, with 7 bases between them. CDR1 and CDR2 from the germline V gene are WNHNN and SYGVQD (reference sequence). CDR3 nucleotides: TGCGCCAGCAGTGTGGACACCTATGGCTACACCTTC. It codes for CASSVDTYGYTF.

The chain couples TRBV25-1 to TRBJ2-7, with TRBD2 matching 14 bases. V was pared by 4 bases and J by 2 bases, with 4 bases of the junction left unmatched. Per the germline V gene, CDR1 is MGHDK and CDR2 is SYGVNS. The CDR3 runs to 16 residues. In DNA form, the CDR3 reads TGTGCCAGCAGTGGAGGGACTAGCGGGGGAACCTACGAGCAGTACTTC. This codes for CASSGGTSGGTYEQYF.

This chain connects TRBV7-8 to TRBJ1-1; maybe TRBD1 (6 bases). The V and J ends lost 3 bases and 6 bases respectively, with 14 bases between them. Germline assignment: CDR1 SGHVS and CDR2 FQNEAQ. The CDR3 length is 14 residues. Written as DNA, the CDR3 is TGTGCCAGCAGCTTGGGGGCGGCGGGGGCTGAAGCTTTCTTT. Translated: CASSLGAAGAEAFF.

The chain is built from TRBV25-1 and TRBJ1-6; unclear D gene. CDR1 is MGHDK, CDR2 SYGVNS, per germline. V was cut by 0 bases and J by 6 bases, with 9 bases left in between. The CDR3 length is 15 residues. The CDR3 reads CASSEYGRGNSPLHF. CDR3 coding DNA: TGTGCCAGCAGTGAATACGGACGGGGTAATTCACCCCTCCACTTT.

CDR3 region: CASSLGSGIHEQYF. The CDR3 DNA sequence: TGTGCCAGCAGTTTGGGCAGCGGGATCCACGAGCAGTACTTC. The chain links TRBV28 to TRBJ2-7; TRBD2 agrees at 7 bases. The J segment lost 5 bases and the V segment lost 3 bases, leaving 7 bases of the junction unmatched. This CDR3 spans 14 amino acids. Germline V gene sequence: CDR1 MDHEN, CDR2 SYDVKM.

The chain combines TRBV6-6 with TRBJ1-4; possible D gene TRBD1, 5 bases. The CDR3 has 11 amino acids. The ends were cut back, 2 bases at V and 12 bases at J, with 7 bases in the middle. Germline loops: CDR1 MNHNY, CDR2 SVGAGI (reference sequence). The DNA for the CDR3 is TGTGCCAGCAGTTACGGGGGGGAACTGTTTTTT. The encoded protein is CASSYGGELFF.

A word on this clone: The final CDR3 position lacks the conserved phenylalanine or tryptophan, pointing to a likely read error. The limits of the CDR3 on the DNA are not certain, so only TCRdb's listed CDR3 is given. CDR3 sequence reads: CASSYPVVSRV. The V and J genes are TRBV6-5 and TRBJ1-1. The CDR3 contains 11 residues when both ends are counted. Germline CDR1 reads MNHEY; CDR2 reads SVGAGI.

The chain recombines TRBV2 with TRBJ2-3; D is tentatively TRBD1 or TRBD2 (5 bases each). V dropped 8 bases and J dropped 3 bases, with 12 bases sitting between them. The CDR3 loop spans 13 amino acids. Germline lookup yields CDR1 SNHLY and CDR2 FYNNEI. The CDR3 sequence: CASGGMETDTQYF. DNA for the CDR3: TGTGCCAGCGGGGGTATGGAAACAGATACGCAGTATTTT. Combining the CDR3 with reference TRBV2 and TRBJ2-3 gives the whole variable domain EPEVTQTPSHQVTQMGQEVILRCVPISNHLYFYWYRQILGQKVEFLVSFYNNEISEKSEIFDDQFSVERPDGSNFTLKIRSTKLEDSAMYFCASGGMETDTQYFGPGTRLTVL.

V gene TRBV29-1 combines with J gene TRBJ2-7, with TRBD2 matching 7 bases. V was clipped by 6 bases and J by 6 bases; unmatched bases: 17. The CDR3 extends over 15 amino acids. From germline, CDR1 is SQVTM and CDR2 ANQGSEA. CDR3: CSVAGGGDPLFEQYF. DNA of the CDR3: TGCAGCGTCGCGGGTGGGGGGGATCCTTTGTTCGAGCAGTACTTC.

The rearrangement links TRBV5-1 to TRBJ2-1, with D hard to call. The length of the CDR3 is 14 residues. Germline lookup yields CDR1 SGHRS and CDR2 YFSETQ. V was clipped by 4 bases and J by 7 bases, with 15 bases between them. CDR3 loop: CASSLDLVGNEQFF. DNA of the CDR3: TGCGCCAGCAGCCTAGACCTCGTAGGGAATGAGCAGTTCTTC.

This chain uses TRBV4-1 with TRBJ2-7; TRBD1 might be the D (6 bases). The V and J ends lost 0 bases and 4 bases respectively, with 13 bases between them. The CDR3 loop spans 15 amino acids. Looked up from germline, CDR1 is MGHRA and CDR2 is YSYEKL. Here the CDR3 reads CASSQERDTPYEQYF. The CDR3 DNA follows: TGCGCCAGCAGCCAAGAAAGGGACACTCCGTACGAGCAGTACTTC.

The rearrangement uses TRBV2 and TRBJ1-3, with D tentatively TRBD1 (5 bases). From germline, CDR1 is SNHLY and CDR2 FYNNEI. CDR3 length: 16 amino acids. V lost 8 bases and J 0 bases, leaving 17 bases between the germline ends. In DNA, the CDR3 is TGTGCCAGCGTATCCACCCAGGGCTCCTCTGGAAACACCATATATTTT. Encoded protein: CASVSTQGSSGNTIYF.

This chain uses TRBV5-6 with TRBJ2-3, with D possibly being TRBD1 or TRBD2 (5 bases each). The CDR3 is made up of 15 amino acids. Trimming pared 0 bases from V and 6 bases from J, leaving 14 bases between. From germline, CDR1 is SGHDT and CDR2 YYEEEE. The DNA of the CDR3 is TGTGCCAGCAGCTTGGTCGGGGCAGGAATGGATACGCAGTATTTT. Amino acid sequence: CASSLVGAGMDTQYF.